The clone carrying this T cell receptor beta chain was seen many times. The antigen remains undetermined. The data originate from a study of response to subunit inactivated influenza vaccine. Study-wide findings and caveats: Only a handful of new T cells, the authors suggested, are recruited with each seasonal influenza vaccination.

TCRdb re-derived calls from the RT-PCR reads in MiXCR, one entry per CDR3 protein. Here the sample spans about 520,000 distinct CDR3 sequences, approximately 7.2% being singletons. Germline CDR1 KGHDR, CDR2 SFDVKD. Trimming took 3 bases from V and 7 from J; bases not matched to a gene: 9. The CDR3 sequence is 16 residues long. The receptor comes from a man aged 50 to 69 who received an inactivated influenza vaccine. The specimen was PBMCs from blood, collected less than 30 months after vaccination. This chain uses TRBV24-1 with TRBJ2-1; 9 bases are shared with TRBD1. CDR3 sequence (DNA): TGTGCCACCAGTGATAGGGGGACAGGGTTAGGTAATGAGCAGTTCTTC. Protein sequence: CATSDRGTGLGNEQFF.